This is a list of T cell receptor beta chains from one sample in a study of T cells expressing NK-cell markers. TCRdb reanalyzed the 5' RACE reads, giving one entry per CDR3 protein sequence and no DNA. Reported are 450,000 to 600,000 distinct CDR3 sequences; the ten largest clones contain around 4%. Sample: blood T cells: a sorted CD56 or NKG2C T cell subset, CD4+ or CD8+ T cells, or bulk PBMC T cells (not recorded which). Receptors originate from a man between 18 and 29 years old in good health. Each CDR3 is given with its conserved first and last residue.

TRBV2	TRBJ2-1	CAGWGQGTNEQFF
TRBV9	TRBJ1-3	CASSPGQGAGNTIYF
TRBV20-1	TRBJ2-3	CSASPRLAVTDTQYF
TRBV15	TRBJ2-5	CATSAIQGQGQETQYF
TRBV6-5	TRBJ1-1	CASSSLVEAFF
TRBV6-5	TRBJ2-2	CASSYYIPSGLNTGELFF
TRBV10-1	TRBJ2-3	CASSATSATDTQYF
TRBV5-1	TRBJ2-2	CASTPDRASTGELFF
TRBV11-3	TRBJ2-1	CASSLVSLDPNTDNEQFF
TRBV15	TRBJ1-6	CATSREAGIGPLHF
TRBV3-1	TRBJ2-1	CASSQARLAGARNEQFF
TRBV10-3	TRBJ1-6	CAISAMGQADSPLHF
TRBV4-1	TRBJ1-4	CASSQGGGWTVGKLFF
TRBV6-5	TRBJ1-5	CASRSQGNSNQPQHF
TRBV2	TRBJ2-4	CASKWDRIAKNIQYF
TRBV5-1	TRBJ2-2	CASSLRLPRASTGELFF
TRBV18	TRBJ2-1	CASSSYKTSGNEQFF
TRBV6-2/TRBV6-3	TRBJ2-1	CASSYGDRVINEQFF
TRBV18	TRBJ1-1	CASSPGQGYTEAFF
TRBV7-6	TRBJ2-3	CASSGGHGGDTQYF
TRBV3-1	TRBJ2-2	CASRREVGTGELFF
TRBV27	TRBJ1-6	CASSLGTGINSPLHF
TRBV28	TRBJ2-5	CASKSGGAAGGETQYF
TRBV20-1	TRBJ2-7	CSAKTPYSYEQYF
TRBV20-1	TRBJ2-1	CSASGLQGEQFF
TRBV10-3	TRBJ2-3	CGTGGTTDTQYF
TRBV7-9	TRBJ2-1	CAQEGRELNNEQFF
TRBV29-1	TRBJ2-1	CSVAGTGGAIPEQFF